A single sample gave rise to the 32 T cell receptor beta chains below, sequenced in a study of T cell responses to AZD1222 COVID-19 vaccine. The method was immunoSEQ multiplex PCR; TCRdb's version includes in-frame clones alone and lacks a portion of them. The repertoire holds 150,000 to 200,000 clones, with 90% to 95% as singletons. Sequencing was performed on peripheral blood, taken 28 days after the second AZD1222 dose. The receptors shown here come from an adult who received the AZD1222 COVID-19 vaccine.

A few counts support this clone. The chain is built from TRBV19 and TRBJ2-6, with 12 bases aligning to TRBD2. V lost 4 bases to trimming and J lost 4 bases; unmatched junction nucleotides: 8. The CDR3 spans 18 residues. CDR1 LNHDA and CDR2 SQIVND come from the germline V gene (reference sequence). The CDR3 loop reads CASSTNLAGGYGANVLTF. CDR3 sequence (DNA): TGTGCCAGTAGTACTAACCTAGCGGGAGGGTACGGGGCCAACGTCCTGACTTTC.

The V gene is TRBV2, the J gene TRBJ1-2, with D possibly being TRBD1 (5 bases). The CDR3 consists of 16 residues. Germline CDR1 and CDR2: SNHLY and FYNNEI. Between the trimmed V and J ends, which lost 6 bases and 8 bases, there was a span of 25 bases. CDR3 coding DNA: TGTGCCAGCAGCGCCGGGACCGCCCCGTTCCAGGAAGGCTACACCTTC. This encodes CASSAGTAPFQEGYTF.

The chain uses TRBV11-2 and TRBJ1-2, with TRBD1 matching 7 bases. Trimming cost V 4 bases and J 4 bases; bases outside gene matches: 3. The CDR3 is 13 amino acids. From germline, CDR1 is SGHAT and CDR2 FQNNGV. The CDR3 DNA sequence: TGTGCCAGCAGCTCTGGGACAGCCTATGGCTACACCTTC. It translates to CASSSGTAYGYTF. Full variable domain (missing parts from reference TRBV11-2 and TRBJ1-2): EAGVAQSPRYKIIEKRQSVAFWCNPISGHATLYWYQQILGQGPKLLIQFQNNGVVDDSQLPKDRFSAERLKGVDSTLKIQPAKLEDSAVYLCASSSGTAYGYTFGSGTRLTVV.

The CDR3 nucleotides are TGTGCCAGCAGTTTATCCAGGGGGGTGTATGGCTACACCTTC. Its protein product is CASSLSRGVYGYTF. The chain is built from TRBV27 and TRBJ1-2, with 7 bases aligning to TRBD1. This CDR3 comprises 14 residues. The J segment lost 5 bases and the V segment lost 0 bases, leaving 3 bases of the junction unmatched. CDR1 is MNHEY, CDR2 SMNVEV, per germline (reference sequence).

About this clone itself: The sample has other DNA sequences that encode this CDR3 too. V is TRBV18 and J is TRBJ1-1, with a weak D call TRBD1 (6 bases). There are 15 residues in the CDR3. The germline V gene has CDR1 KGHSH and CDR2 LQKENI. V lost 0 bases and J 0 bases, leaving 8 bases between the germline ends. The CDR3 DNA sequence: TGTGCCAGCTCACCACCGGGGGGGCTGAACACTGAAGCTTTCTTT. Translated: CASSPPGGLNTEAFF.

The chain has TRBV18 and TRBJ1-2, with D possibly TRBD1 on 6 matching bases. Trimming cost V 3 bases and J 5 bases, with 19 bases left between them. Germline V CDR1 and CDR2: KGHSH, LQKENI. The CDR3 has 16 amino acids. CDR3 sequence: CASSPTNRAAGYGYTF. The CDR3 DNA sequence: TGTGCCAGCTCACCGACTAACAGGGCAGCAGGATATGGCTACACCTTC.

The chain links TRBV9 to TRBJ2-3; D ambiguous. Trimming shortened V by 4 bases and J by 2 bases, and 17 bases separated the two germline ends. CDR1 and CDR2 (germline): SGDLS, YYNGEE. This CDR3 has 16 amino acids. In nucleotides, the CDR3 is TGTGCCAGCAGCCCCACAGTCGTGTCACTCACAGATACGCAGTATTTT. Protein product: CASSPTVVSLTDTQYF.

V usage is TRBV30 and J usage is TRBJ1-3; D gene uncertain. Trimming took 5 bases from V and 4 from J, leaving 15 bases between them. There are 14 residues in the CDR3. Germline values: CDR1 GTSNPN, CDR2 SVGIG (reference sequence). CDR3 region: CAWSWLGSGNTIYF. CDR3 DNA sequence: TGTGCCTGGTCTTGGCTGGGCTCCGGAAACACCATATATTTT.

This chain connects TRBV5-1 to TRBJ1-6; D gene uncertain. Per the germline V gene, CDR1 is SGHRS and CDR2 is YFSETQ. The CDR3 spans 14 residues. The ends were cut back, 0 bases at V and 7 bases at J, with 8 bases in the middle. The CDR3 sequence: CASSLAGANSPLHF. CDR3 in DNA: TGCGCCAGCAGCTTGGCCGGAGCGAATTCACCCCTCCACTTT. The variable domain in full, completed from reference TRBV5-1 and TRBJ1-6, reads KAGVTQTPRYLIKTRGQQVTLSCSPISGHRSVSWYQQTPGQGLQFLFEYFSETQRNKGNFPGRFSGRQFSNSRSEMNVSTLELGDSALYLCASSLAGANSPLHFGNGTRLTVT.

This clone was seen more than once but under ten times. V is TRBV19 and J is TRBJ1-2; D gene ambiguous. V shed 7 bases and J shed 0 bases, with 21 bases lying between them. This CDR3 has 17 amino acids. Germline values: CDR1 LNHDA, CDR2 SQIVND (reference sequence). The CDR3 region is CASILRKSAAANYGYTF. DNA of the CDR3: TGTGCCAGTATCCTCCGAAAGTCGGCGGCAGCTAACTATGGCTACACCTTC.

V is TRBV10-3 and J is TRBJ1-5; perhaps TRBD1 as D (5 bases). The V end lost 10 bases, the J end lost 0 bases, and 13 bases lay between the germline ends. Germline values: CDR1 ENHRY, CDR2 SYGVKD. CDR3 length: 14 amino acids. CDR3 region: CATKQDYSNQPQHF. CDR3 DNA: TGTGCCACCAAACAGGATTATAGCAATCAGCCCCAGCATTTT.

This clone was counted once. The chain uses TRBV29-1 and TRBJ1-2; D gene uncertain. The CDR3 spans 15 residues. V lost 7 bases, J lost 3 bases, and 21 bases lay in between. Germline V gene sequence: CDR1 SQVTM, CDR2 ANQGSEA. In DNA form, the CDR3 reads TGCAGCGCCTCCTCTCCGGGCCCCCCTGACTATGGCTACACCTTC. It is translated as CSASSPGPPDYGYTF.

CDR3 loop: CASSLAGLSYEQYF. The CDR3 coding sequence is TGTGCCAGCAGCTTAGCGGGCCTATCCTACGAGCAGTACTTC. The V and J genes are TRBV13 and TRBJ2-7; D unresolved. Germline lookup yields CDR1 PRHDT and CDR2 FYEKMQ (reference sequence). Deletions cut 1 base from V and 1 base from J, with 8 bases between. This CDR3 is built from 14 residues. Variable domain in full (rest from reference TRBV13 and TRBJ2-7): AAGVIQSPRHLIKEKRETATLKCYPIPRHDTVYWYQQGPGQDPQFLISFYEKMQSDKGSIPDRFSAQQFSDYHSELNMSSLELGDSALYFCASSLAGLSYEQYFGPGTRLTVT.

This chain's CDR3 is CASSPGRGDLNTEAFF. The CDR3 DNA follows: TGCGCCAGCAGCCCCGGCCGGGGCGACCTGAACACTGAAGCTTTCTTT. V is TRBV5-1 and J is TRBJ1-1; possibly TRBD1 for D (5 bases). The germline V gene encodes CDR1 SGHRS and CDR2 YFSETQ. This CDR3 spans 16 amino acids. The V and J ends lost 4 bases and 0 bases respectively, with 16 bases between them.

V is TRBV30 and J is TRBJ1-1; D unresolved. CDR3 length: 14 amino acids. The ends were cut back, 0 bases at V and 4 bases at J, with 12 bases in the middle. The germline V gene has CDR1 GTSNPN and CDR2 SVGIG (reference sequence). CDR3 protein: CAWSVPGPVTEAFF. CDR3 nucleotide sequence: TGTGCCTGGAGTGTACCCGGGCCGGTCACTGAAGCTTTCTTT.

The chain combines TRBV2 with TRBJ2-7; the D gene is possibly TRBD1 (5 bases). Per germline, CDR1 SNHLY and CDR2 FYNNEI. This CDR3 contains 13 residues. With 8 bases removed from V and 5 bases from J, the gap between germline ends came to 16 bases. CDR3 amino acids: CASQGHSSHEQYF. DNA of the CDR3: TGTGCCAGCCAGGGCCACTCCAGCCACGAGCAGTACTTC.

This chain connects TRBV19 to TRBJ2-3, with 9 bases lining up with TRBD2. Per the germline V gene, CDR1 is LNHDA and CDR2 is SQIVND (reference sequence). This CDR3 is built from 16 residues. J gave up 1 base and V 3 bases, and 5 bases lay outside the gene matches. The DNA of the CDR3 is TGTGCCAGTAGTATGCTAGCGGGGTCGGGCACAGATACGCAGTATTTT. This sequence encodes CASSMLAGSGTDTQYF. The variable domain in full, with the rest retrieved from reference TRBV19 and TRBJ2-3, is DGGITQSPKYLFRKEGQNVTLSCEQNLNHDAMYWYRQDPGQGLRLIYYSQIVNDFQKGDIAEGYSVSREKKESFPLTVTSAQKNPTAFYLCASSMLAGSGTDTQYFGPGTRLTVL.

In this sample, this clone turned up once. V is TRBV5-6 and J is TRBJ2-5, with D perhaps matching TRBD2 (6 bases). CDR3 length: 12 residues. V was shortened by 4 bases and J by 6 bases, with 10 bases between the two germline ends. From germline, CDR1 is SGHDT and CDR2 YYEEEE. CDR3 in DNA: TGTGCCAGCAGCCGGGAGTCCAAGACCCAGTACTTC. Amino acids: CASSRESKTQYF.

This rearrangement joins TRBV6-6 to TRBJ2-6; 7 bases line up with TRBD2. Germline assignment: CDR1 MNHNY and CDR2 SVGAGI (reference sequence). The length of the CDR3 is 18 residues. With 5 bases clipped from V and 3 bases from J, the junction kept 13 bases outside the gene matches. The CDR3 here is CASSRSLGGSFGANVLTF. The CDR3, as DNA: TGTGCCAGCAGTAGATCGCTGGGCGGGAGCTTTGGGGCCAACGTCCTGACTTTC.

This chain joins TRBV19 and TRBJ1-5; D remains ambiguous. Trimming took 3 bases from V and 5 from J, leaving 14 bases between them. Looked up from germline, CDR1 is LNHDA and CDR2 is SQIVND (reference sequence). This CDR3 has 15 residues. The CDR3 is CASSIKGIAYQPQHF. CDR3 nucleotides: TGTGCCAGTAGTATTAAGGGTATTGCCTATCAGCCCCAGCATTTT.

CDR3 amino acids: CASSLVRGLYGYTF. CDR3 DNA: TGTGCCAGCAGCTTAGTCAGGGGCCTCTATGGCTACACCTTC. V gene TRBV7-9 combines with J gene TRBJ1-2; tentatively, D is TRBD1 (6 bases). The germline CDR1 and CDR2 sequences are SEHNR and FQNEAQ (reference sequence). Trimming stripped 1 base from V and 4 bases from J, with 10 bases between. There are 14 residues in the CDR3.

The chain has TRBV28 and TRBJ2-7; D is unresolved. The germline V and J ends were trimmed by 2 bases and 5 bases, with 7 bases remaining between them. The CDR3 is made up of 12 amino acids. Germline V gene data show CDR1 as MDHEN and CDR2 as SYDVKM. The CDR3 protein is CASSLRWHEQYF. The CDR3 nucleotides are TGTGCCAGCAGTTTAAGGTGGCACGAGCAGTACTTC.

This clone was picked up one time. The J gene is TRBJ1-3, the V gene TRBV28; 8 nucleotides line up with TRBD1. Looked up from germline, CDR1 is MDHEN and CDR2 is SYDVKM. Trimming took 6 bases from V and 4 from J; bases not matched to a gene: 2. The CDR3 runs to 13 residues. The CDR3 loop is CASRGTGGNTIYF. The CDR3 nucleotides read TGTGCCAGCAGGGGGACAGGAGGAAACACCATATATTTT.

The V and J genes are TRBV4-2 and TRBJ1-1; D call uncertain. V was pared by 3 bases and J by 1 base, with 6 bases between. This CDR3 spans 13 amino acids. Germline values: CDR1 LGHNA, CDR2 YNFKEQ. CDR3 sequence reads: CASSQDRNTEAFF. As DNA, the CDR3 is TGTGCCAGCAGCCAGGATAGGAACACTGAAGCTTTCTTT.

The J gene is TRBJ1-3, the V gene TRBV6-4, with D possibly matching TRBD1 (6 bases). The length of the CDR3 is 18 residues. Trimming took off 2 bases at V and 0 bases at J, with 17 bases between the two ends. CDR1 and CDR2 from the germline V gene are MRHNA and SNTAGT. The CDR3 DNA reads TGTGCCAGCAGTGACCCGATAGGGGGTAGGCTCTCTGGAAACACCATATATTTT. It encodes CASSDPIGGRLSGNTIYF.

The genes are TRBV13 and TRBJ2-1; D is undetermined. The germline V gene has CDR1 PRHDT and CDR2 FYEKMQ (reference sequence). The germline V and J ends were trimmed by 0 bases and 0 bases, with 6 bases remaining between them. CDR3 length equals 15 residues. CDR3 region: CASSLGGSSYNEQFF. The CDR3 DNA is TGTGCCAGCAGCTTAGGCGGCTCCTCCTACAATGAGCAGTTCTTC.

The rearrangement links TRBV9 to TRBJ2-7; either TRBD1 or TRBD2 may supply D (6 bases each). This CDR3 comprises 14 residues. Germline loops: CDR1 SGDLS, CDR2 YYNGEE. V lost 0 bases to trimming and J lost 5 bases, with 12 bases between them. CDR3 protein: CASSVAGARNEQYF. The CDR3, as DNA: TGTGCCAGCAGCGTAGCGGGGGCGCGGAACGAGCAGTACTTC.

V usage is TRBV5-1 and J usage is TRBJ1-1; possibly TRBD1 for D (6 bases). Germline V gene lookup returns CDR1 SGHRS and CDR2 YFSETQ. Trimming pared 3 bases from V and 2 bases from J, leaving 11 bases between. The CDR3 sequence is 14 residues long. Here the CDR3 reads CASSSGTLNTEAFF. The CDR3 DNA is TGCGCCAGCAGCTCTGGGACACTTAACACTGAAGCTTTCTTT.

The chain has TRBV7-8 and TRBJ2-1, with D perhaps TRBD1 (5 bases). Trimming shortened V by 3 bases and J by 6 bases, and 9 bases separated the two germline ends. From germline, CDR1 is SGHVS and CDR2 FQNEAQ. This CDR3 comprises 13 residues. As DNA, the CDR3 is TGTGCCAGCAGCTTCTCTGACAGCAATGAGCAGTTCTTC. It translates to CASSFSDSNEQFF.

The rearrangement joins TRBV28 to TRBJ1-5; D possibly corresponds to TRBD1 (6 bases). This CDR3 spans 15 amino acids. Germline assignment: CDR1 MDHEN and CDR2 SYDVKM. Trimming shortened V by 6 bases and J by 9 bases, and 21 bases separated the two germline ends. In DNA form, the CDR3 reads TGTGCCAGCAGCAGAAACCCGACAGGAGGAAGGCCCCAGCATTTT. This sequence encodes CASSRNPTGGRPQHF.

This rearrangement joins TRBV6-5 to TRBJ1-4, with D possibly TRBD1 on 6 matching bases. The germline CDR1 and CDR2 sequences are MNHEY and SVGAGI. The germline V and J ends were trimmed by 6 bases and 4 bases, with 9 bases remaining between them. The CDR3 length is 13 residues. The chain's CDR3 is CASSRDINEKLFF. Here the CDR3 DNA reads TGTGCCAGCAGCCGGGACATTAATGAAAAACTGTTTTTT.

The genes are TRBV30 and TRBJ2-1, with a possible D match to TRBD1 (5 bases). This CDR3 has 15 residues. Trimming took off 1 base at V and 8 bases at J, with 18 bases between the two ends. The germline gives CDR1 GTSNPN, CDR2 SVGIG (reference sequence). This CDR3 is CAWSGGRVFGDEQFF. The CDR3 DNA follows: TGTGCCTGGAGTGGAGGCAGGGTTTTCGGCGATGAGCAGTTCTTC.